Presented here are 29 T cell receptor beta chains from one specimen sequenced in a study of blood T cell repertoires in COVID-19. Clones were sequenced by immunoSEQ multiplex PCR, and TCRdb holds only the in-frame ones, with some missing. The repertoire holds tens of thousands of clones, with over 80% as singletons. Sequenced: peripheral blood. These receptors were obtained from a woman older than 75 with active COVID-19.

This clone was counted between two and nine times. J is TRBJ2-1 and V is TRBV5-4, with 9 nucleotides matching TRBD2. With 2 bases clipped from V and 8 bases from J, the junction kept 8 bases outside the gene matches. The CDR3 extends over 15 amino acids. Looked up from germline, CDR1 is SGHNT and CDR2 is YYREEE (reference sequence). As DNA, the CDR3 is TGTGCCAGCAGCTTTCCTGCGGGAGGGCGGCATGAGCAGTTCTTC. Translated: CASSFPAGGRHEQFF. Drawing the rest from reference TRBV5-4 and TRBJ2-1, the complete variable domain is ETGVTQSPTHLIKTRGQQVTLRCSSQSGHNTVSWYQQALGQGPQFIFQYYREEENGRGNFPPRFSGLQFPNYSSELNVNALELDDSALYLCASSFPAGGRHEQFFGPGTRLTVL.

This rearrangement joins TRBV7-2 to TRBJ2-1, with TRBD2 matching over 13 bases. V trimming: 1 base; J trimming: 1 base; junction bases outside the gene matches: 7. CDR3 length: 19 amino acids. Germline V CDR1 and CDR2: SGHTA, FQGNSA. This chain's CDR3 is CASSLEGTSGRASYNEQFF. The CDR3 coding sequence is TGTGCCAGCAGCTTAGAGGGAACTAGCGGGAGGGCTTCCTACAATGAGCAGTTCTTC.

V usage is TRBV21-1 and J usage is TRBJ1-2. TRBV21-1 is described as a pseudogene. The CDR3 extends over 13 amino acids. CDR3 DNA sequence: TGTGCCAGCAGCAAAATGGGGAGGGATGGCTACACCTTC. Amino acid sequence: CASSKMGRDGYTF.

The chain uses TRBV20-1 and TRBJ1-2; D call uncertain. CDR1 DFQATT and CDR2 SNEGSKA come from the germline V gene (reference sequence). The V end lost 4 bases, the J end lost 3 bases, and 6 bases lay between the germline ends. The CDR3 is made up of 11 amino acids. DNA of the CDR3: TGCAGTGCTAACTCCGACTATGGCTACACCTTC. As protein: CSANSDYGYTF.

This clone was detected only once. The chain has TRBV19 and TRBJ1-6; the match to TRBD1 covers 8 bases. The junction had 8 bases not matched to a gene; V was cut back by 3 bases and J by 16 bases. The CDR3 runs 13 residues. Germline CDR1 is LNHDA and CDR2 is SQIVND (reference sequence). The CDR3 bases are TGTGCCAGTAGTATTTCTTCAGGGGGCCTACTCCACTTT. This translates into CASSISSGGLLHF. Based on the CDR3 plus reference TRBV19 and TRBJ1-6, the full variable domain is DGGITQSPKYLFRKEGQNVTLSCEQNLNHDAMYWYRQDPGQGLRLIYYSQIVNDFQKGDIAEGYSVSREKKESFPLTVTSAQKNPTAFYLCASSISSGGLLHFGNGTRLTVT.

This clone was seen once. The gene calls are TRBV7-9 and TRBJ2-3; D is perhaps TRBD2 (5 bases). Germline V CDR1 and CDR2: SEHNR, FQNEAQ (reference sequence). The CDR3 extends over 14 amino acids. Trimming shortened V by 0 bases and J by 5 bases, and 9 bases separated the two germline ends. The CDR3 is CASSLAFAGDTQYF. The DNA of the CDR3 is TGTGCCAGCAGCTTAGCGTTTGCGGGAGATACGCAGTATTTT.

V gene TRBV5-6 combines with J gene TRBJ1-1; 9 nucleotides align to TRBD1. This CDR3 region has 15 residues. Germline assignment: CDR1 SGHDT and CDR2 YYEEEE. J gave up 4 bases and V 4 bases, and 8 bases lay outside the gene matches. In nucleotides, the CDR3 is TGTGCCAGCAGCAGGGTAGGACAGGGGAGCACTGAAGCTTTCTTT. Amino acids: CASSRVGQGSTEAFF.

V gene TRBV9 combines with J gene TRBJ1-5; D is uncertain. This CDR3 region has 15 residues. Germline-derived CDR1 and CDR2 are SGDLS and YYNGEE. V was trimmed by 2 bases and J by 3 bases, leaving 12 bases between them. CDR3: CASSVGVGVNQPQHF. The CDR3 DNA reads TGTGCCAGCAGCGTGGGAGTGGGTGTCAATCAGCCCCAGCATTTT.

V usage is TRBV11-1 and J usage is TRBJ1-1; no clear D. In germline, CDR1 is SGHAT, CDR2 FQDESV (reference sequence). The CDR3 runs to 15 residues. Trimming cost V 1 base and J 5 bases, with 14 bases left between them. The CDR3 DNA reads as TGTGCCAGCAGCTTAGGGCGGGCGGGAAGGACTGAAGCTTTCTTT. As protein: CASSLGRAGRTEAFF.

The CDR3, as DNA: TGTGCCAGCAGCCCCGATGATTACAGGGGGGTAAACATTCAGTACTTC. Encoded protein: CASSPDDYRGVNIQYF. V gene TRBV7-2 combines with J gene TRBJ2-4, with TRBD1 matching over 8 bases. Germline CDR1 SGHTA, CDR2 FQGNSA. The CDR3 is 16 amino acids. The ends lost 5 bases at V and 6 bases at J; junction bases unmatched: 12.

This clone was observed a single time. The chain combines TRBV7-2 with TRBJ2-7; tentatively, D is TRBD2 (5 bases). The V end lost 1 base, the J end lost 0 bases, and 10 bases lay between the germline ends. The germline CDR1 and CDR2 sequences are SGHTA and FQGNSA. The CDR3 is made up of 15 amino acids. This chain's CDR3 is CASSLGLAPSYEQYF. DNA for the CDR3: TGTGCCAGCAGCTTAGGGCTAGCCCCCTCCTACGAGCAGTACTTC.

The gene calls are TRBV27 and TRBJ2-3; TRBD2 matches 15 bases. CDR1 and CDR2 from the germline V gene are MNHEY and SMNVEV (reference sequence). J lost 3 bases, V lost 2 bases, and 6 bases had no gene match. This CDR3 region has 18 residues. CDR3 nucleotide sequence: TGTGCCAGCAGTTTACGCCTGGGACTAGCGGGAGGTACAGATACGCAGTATTTT. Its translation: CASSLRLGLAGGTDTQYF.

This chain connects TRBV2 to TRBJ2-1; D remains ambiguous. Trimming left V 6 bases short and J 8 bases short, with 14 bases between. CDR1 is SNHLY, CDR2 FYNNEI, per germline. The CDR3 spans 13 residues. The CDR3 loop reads CASSPGPTHEQFF. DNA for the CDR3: TGTGCCAGCAGCCCAGGCCCTACACATGAGCAGTTCTTC.

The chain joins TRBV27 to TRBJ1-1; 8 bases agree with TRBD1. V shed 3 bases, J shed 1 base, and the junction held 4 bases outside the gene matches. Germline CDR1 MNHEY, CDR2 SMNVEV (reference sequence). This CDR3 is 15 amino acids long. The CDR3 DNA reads TGTGCCAGCAGTTTTCGGACAGGGTCGAACACTGAAGCTTTCTTT. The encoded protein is CASSFRTGSNTEAFF.

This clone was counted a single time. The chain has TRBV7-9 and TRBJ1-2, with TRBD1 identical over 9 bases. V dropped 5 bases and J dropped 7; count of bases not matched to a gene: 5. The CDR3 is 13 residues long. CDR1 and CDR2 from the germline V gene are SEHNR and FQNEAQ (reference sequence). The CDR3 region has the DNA TGTGCCAGCAGCGGGACAGGGCCTAGTGGCTACACCTTC. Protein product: CASSGTGPSGYTF.

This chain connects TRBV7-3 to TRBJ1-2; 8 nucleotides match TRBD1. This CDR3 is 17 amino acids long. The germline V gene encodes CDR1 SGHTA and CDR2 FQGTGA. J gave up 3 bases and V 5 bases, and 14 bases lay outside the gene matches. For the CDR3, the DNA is TGTGCCAGCAGCGAAGGGCCAGGGGGCGCTGCTGACTATGGCTACACCTTC. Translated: CASSEGPGGAADYGYTF.

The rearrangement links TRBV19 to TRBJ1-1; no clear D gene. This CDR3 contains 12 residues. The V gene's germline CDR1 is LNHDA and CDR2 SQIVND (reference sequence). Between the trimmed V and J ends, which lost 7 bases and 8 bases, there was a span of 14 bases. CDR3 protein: CASKDPPTEAFF. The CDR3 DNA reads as TGTGCCAGTAAAGATCCCCCGACAGAAGCTTTCTTT.

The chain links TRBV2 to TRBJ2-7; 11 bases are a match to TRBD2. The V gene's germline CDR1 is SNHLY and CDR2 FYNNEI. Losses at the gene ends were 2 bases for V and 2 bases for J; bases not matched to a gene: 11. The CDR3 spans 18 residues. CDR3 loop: CASSERGNLAGGAYEQYF. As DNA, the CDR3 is TGTGCCAGCAGTGAACGGGGAAATCTAGCGGGAGGTGCCTACGAGCAGTACTTC.

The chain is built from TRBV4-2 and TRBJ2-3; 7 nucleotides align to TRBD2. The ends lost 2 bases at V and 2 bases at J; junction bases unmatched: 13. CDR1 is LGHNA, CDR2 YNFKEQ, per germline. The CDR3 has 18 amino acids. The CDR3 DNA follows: TGTGCCAGCAGCCAAACTCGGGGCGGGACTACTTACACAGATACGCAGTATTTT. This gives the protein CASSQTRGGTTYTDTQYF.

The chain's CDR3 is CASSPGLAGVDTQYF. CDR3 sequence (DNA): TGTGCCAGCAGCCCGGGACTAGCGGGAGTAGATACGCAGTATTTT. The chain combines TRBV5-5 with TRBJ2-3; 14 nucleotides agree with TRBD2. V trimming: 4 bases; J trimming: 5 bases; junction bases outside the gene matches: 3. The germline V gene has CDR1 SGHKS and CDR2 YYEKEE (reference sequence). This CDR3 has 15 residues. Full variable domain (missing parts from reference TRBV5-5 and TRBJ2-3): DAGVTQSPTHLIKTRGQQVTLRCSPISGHKSVSWYQQVLGQGPQFIFQYYEKEERGRGNFPDRFSARQFPNYSSELNVNALLLGDSALYLCASSPGLAGVDTQYFGPGTRLTVL.

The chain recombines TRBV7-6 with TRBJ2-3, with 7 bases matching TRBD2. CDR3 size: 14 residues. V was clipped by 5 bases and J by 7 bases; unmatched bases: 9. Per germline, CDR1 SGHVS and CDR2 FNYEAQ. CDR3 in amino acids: CASSATGGGYTQYF. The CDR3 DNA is TGTGCCAGCAGCGCAACGGGGGGAGGGTATACGCAGTATTTT. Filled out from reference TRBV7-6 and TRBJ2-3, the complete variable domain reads GAGVSQSPRYKVTKRGQDVALRCDPISGHVSLYWYRQALGQGPEFLTYFNYEAQQDKSGLPNDRFSAERPEGSISTLTIQRTEQRDSAMYRCASSATGGGYTQYFGPGTRLTVL.

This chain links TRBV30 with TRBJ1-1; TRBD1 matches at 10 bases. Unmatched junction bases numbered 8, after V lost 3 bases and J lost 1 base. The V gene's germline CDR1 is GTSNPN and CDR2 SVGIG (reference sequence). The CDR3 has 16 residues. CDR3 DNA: TGTGCCTGGAGGGGACAGGGGATAAGGGAGAACACTGAAGCTTTCTTT. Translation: CAWRGQGIRENTEAFF.

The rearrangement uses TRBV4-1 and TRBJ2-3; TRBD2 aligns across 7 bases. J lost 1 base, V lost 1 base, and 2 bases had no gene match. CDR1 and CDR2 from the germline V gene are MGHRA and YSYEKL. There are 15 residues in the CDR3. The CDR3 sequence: CASSQGLAGTDTQYF. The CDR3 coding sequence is TGCGCCAGCAGCCAAGGTCTAGCGGGCACAGATACGCAGTATTTT.

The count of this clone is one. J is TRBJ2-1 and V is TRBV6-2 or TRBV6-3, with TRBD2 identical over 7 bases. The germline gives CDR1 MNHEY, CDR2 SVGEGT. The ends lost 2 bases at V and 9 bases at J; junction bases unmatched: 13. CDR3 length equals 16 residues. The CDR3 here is CASSYRAVGGMGEQFF. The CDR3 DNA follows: TGTGCCAGCAGTTACAGGGCAGTCGGGGGGATGGGTGAGCAGTTCTTC.

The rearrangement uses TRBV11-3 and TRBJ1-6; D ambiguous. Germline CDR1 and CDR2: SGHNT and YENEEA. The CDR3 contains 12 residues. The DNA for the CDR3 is TGTCCCCAGGCCAAGGCTAATTCACCCCTCCACTTT. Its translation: CPQAKANSPLHF.

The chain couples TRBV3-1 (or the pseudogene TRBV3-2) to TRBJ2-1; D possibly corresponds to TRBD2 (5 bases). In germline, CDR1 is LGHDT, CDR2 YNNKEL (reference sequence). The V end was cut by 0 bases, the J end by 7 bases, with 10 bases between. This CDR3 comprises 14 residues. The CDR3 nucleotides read TGTGCCAGCAGCCAAGAGTGGGAGACAAATGAGCAGTTCTTC. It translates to CASSQEWETNEQFF.

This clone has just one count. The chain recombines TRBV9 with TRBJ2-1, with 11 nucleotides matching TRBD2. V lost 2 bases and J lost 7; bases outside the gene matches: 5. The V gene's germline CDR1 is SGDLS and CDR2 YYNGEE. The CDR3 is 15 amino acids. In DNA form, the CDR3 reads TGTGCCAGCAGCGTTAGCGGGAGGGCCTTGAATGAGCAGTTCTTC. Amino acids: CASSVSGRALNEQFF.

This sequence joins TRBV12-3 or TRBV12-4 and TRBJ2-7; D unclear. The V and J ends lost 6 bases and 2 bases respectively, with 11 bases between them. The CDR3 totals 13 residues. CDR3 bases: TGTGCCAGCAGCGTCTCCCTTACCTACGAGCAGTACTTC. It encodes CASSVSLTYEQYF.

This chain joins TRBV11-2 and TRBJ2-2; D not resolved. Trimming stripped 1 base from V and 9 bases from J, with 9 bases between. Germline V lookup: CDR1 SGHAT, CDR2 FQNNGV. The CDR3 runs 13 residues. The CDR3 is CASSLGQNRELFF. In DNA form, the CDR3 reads TGTGCCAGCAGCTTAGGCCAGAACCGGGAGCTGTTTTTT.